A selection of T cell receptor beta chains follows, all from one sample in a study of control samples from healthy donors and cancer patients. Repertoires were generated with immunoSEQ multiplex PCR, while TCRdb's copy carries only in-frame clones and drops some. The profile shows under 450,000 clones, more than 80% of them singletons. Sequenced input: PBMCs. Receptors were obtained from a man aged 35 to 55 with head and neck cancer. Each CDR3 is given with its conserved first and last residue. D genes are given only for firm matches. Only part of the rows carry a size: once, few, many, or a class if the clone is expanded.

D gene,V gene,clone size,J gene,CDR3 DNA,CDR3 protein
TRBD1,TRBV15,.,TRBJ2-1,TGTGCCACCAGCAGGGGGTCCGGGACAGTTTTCAATGAGCAGTTCTTC,CATSRGSGTVFNEQFF
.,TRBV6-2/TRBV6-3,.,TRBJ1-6,TGTGCCAGCAGTTCCCAGGGTTGGGATTCACCCCTCCACTTT,CASSSQGWDSPLHF
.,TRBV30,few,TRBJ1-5,TGTGCCTGGACTGGGGGTGATGGTCAGCCCCAGCATTTT,CAWTGGDGQPQHF
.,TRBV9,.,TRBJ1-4,TGTGCCAGCAGCGTAGAAAGGGTTGGTGAAAAACTGTTTTTT,CASSVERVGEKLFF
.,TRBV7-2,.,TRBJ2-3,TGTGCCAGCTCTTTTATGGGGGCTGGGGGGATGGATACGCAGTATTTT,CASSFMGAGGMDTQYF
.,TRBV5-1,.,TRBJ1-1,TGCGCCAGCAGCTTGGATGGCAGGGGGAACACTGAAGCTTTCTTT,CASSLDGRGNTEAFF
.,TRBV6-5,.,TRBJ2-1,TGTGCCAGCCGGGACTCAAACTACAATGAGCAGTTCTTC,CASRDSNYNEQFF
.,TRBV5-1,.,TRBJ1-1,TGCGCCAGCAGCCCGGGGCATGGGGGTTTGAACACTGAAGCTTTCTTT,CASSPGHGGLNTEAFF
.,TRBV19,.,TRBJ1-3,TGTGCCAGTAGTCAGTTCAGCTCTGGAAACACCATATATTTT,CASSQFSSGNTIYF
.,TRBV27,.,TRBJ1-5,TGTGCCAGCAGTTCAGGGATGAGCAATCAGCCCCAGCATTTT,CASSSGMSNQPQHF
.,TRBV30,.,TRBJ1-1,TGTGCCTGGAGTGTTATCGCCTATAGGGGCGGTTTTGAAGCTTTCTTT,CAWSVIAYRGGFEAFF
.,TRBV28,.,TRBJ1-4,TGTGCCAGCACAGGGAGACTGGAAGGACTGTTTTTT,CASTGRLEGLFF
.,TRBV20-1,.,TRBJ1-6,TGCAGTGCTAGTTACTCCTATAATTCACCCCTCCACTTT,CSASYSYNSPLHF
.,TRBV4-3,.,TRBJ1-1,TGCGCCAGCAGCCAAGATCTGACAGGGAACACTGAAGCTTTCTTT,CASSQDLTGNTEAFF
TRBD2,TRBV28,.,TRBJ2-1,TGTGCCAGCAGCCTAGCGGGGGGGCCCGTAAATGAGCAGTTCTTC,CASSLAGGPVNEQFF
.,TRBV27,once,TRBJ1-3,TGTGCCAGCAGTTTATATGGGGGACCTGGAAACACCATATATTTT,CASSLYGGPGNTIYF
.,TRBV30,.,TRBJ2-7,TGTGCCTGGAGTGTCGAAGGCTACGAGCAGTACTTC,CAWSVEGYEQYF
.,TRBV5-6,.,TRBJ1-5,TGTGCCAGCAGTAGAGGGGGTGGCAATCAGCCCCAGCATTTT,CASSRGGGNQPQHF
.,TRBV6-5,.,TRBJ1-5,TGTGCCAGCAGCGGCCCCGGCGACAATCAGCCCCAGCATTTT,CASSGPGDNQPQHF
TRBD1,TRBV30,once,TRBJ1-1,TGTGCCTGGAGTGTTGGACAGGGGGCCCCTGAAGCTTTCTTT,CAWSVGQGAPEAFF
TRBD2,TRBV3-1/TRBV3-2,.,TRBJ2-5,TGTGCCAGCAGCAAGCAACTAGCGGGAGTGGTGGAGACCCAGTACTTC,CASSKQLAGVVETQYF
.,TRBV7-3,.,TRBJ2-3,TGTGCCAGCAGCTTACAACAGACCACAGATACGCAGTATTTT,CASSLQQTTDTQYF
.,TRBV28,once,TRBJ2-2,TGTGCCAGCACCCGACCGAGCACCGGGGAGCTGTTTTTT,CASTRPSTGELFF
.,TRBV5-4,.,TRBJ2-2,TGTGCCAGCAGCTTATCTGGAACCGGGGAGCTGTTTTTT,CASSLSGTGELFF
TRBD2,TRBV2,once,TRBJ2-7,TGTGCCAGCAGTGTCCCGGACAGGGCTAGCGGGAGAAGTAACGTCTACGAGCAGTACTTC,CASSVPDRASGRSNVYEQYF
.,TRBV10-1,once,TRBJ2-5,TGCGCCAGCAGTGAGGGGGGAGAGACCCAGTACTTC,CASSEGGETQYF
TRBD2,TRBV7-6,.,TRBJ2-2,TGTGCCAGCAGCTTAGATTGGCGGGGGGCCTTCACCGGGGAGCTGTTTTTT,CASSLDWRGAFTGELFF
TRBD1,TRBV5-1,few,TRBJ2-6,TGCGCCAGCAGCAGGGGACAGGGGGACGCTGGGGCCAACGTCCTGACTTTC,CASSRGQGDAGANVLTF
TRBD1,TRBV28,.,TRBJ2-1,TGTGCCAGCAGTTGGGGCCGGCTCGACAGGGGGAATGAGCAGTTCTTC,CASSWGRLDRGNEQFF
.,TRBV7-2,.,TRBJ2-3,TGTGCCAGCAGCTCTGACAGAAGACACACAGATACGCAGTATTTT,CASSSDRRHTDTQYF
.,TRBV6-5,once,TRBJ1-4,TGTGCCAGCAGTTTCGGGACTCGTGAAAAACTGTTTTTT,CASSFGTREKLFF
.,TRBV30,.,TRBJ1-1,TGTGCCTTACATGGATACACTGAAGCTTTCTTT,CALHGYTEAFF
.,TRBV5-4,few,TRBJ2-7,TGTGCCAGCAGCCCCTCTCTGAGCTCCTACGAGCAGTACTTC,CASSPSLSSYEQYF
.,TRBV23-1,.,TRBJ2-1,TGCGCCAGCAGTCCACCGACTCTGGGCAATGAGCAGTTCTTC,CASSPPTLGNEQFF
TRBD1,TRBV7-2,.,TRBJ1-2,TGTGCCAGCAGCTTATGGGTACAGGGGGCGAACTATGGCTACACCTTC,CASSLWVQGANYGYTF
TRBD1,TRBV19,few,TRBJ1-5,TGTGCCAGTAGTATAGGGGGAGGGGGCGGTCAGCCCCAGCATTTT,CASSIGGGGGQPQHF
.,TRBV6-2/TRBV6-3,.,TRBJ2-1,TGTGCCAGCAGCGTCGGGGGCTTAAATGAGCAGTTCTTC,CASSVGGLNEQFF
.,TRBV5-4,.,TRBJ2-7,TGTGCCAGCAGTCTTCCGAGCACCTACGAGCAGTACTTC,CASSLPSTYEQYF
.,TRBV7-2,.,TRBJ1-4,TGTGCCAGCAGCGCCGGGGGGTCTGAAAAACTGTTTTTT,CASSAGGSEKLFF
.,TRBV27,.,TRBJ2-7,TGTGCCAGCAGTTGGGGTTACGAGCAGTACTTC,CASSWGYEQYF
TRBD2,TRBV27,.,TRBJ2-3,TGTGCCAGCAGTTTTAGCGGGAGGGGCACAGATACGCAGTATTTT,CASSFSGRGTDTQYF
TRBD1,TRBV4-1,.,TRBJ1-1,TGCGCCAGCAGCCAGGCTCTACGGACAGGGGGAGGGACTGAAGCTTTCTTT,CASSQALRTGGGTEAFF
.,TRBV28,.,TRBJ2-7,TGTGCCAGCAGTCAACCAGGTTCTTCTTACGAGCAGTACTTC,CASSQPGSSYEQYF
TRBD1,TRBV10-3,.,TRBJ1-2,TGTGCCACCGTGGGACAGGCGGAGGGCTACACCTTC,CATVGQAEGYTF
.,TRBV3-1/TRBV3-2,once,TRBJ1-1,TGTGCCAGCAGCCAGGATGGACGGACTGAAGCTTTCTTT,CASSQDGRTEAFF
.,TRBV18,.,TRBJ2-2,TGTGCCAGCTCACCGGGGCGCGACACCGGGGAGCTGTTTTTT,CASSPGRDTGELFF
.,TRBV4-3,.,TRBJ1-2,TGCGCCAGCAGCCAAGAGGGGGTCTATTATGGCTACACCTTC,CASSQEGVYYGYTF
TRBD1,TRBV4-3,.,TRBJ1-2,TGCGCCAGCAGCCCCGATCGGGACAGGGCGAATGGCTACACCTTC,CASSPDRDRANGYTF
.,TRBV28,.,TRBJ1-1,TGTGCCAGCAGTCTTTTAGGTGGAAACACTGAAGCTTTCTTT,CASSLLGGNTEAFF
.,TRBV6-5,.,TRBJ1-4,TGTGCCAGCACCACCCTTAGGGGTAATGAAAAACTGTTTTTT,CASTTLRGNEKLFF
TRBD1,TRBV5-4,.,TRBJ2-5,TGTGCCAGCAGCTTACGATCAGGGGGCGCGGAGACCCAGTACTTC,CASSLRSGGAETQYF
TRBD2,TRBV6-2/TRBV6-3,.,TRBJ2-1,TGTGCCAGCAGTTCTGGACTAGCGGGGGCCCCCAATGAGCAGTTCTTC,CASSSGLAGAPNEQFF
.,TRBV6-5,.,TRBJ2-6,TGTGCCAGCAGCTTAACAGGGACCGGGGCCAACGTCCTGACTTTC,CASSLTGTGANVLTF